These 10 T cell receptor beta chains came from one sample sequenced in a study of cytomegalovirus exposure and HLA in healthy donors. The PCR made use of 60 Vbeta and 13 Jbeta primers. Some clones are missing from TCRdb's copy, which holds only in-frame ones; the method was immunoSEQ multiplex PCR. The table has 86,000 or so clones, roughly 83% seen once. The specimen sequenced was PBMCs. These receptors came from a middle-aged woman in good health and CMV-seropositive.

The V call is TRBV28, the J call TRBJ1-2; TRBD1 agrees at 8 bases. Germline CDR1 and CDR2: MDHEN and SYDVKM. After removal of 5 bases from V and 4 bases from J, the junction contained 6 bases not matched to a gene. This CDR3 has 14 residues. CDR3 amino acids: CASSDRGRGYGYTF. The CDR3 region has the DNA TGTGCCAGCAGTGACAGGGGACGTGGCTATGGCTACACCTTC.

This chain uses TRBV30 with TRBJ2-4; tentative D call: TRBD1 (5 bases). Trimming left V 4 bases short and J 0 bases short, with 13 bases between. Germline V gene lookup returns CDR1 GTSNPN and CDR2 SVGIG (reference sequence). There are 15 residues in the CDR3. CDR3 nucleotide sequence: TGTGCCTGGAAACACAGGTTTGGAGCCAAAAACATTCAGTACTTC. This codes for CAWKHRFGAKNIQYF.

The CDR3 spells CASSSSETVNTEAFF. The DNA for the CDR3 is TGTGCCAGCAGCTCCTCCGAGACAGTGAACACTGAAGCTTTCTTT. The chain is built from TRBV28 and TRBJ1-1, with D possibly TRBD1 on 5 matching bases. CDR3 length: 15 amino acids. V was trimmed by 6 bases and J by 0 bases, leaving 14 bases between them. Germline V lookup: CDR1 MDHEN, CDR2 SYDVKM.

This chain connects TRBV6-1 to TRBJ1-2, with 7 positions matching TRBD1. Per the germline V gene, CDR1 is MNHNS and CDR2 is SASEGT. Losses at the gene ends were 4 bases for V and 4 bases for J; bases not matched to a gene: 9. This CDR3 is built from 15 residues. The CDR3 loop reads CASSVAGTEIYGYTF. The DNA for the CDR3 is TGTGCCAGCAGTGTTGCCGGGACAGAAATCTATGGCTACACCTTC.

J is TRBJ1-3 and V is TRBV10-3; TRBD1 might be the D (5 bases). V was clipped by 4 bases and J by 0 bases, with 10 bases between them. This CDR3 is built from 15 residues. CDR1 and CDR2 from the germline V gene are ENHRY and SYGVKD. CDR3 DNA sequence: TGTGCCATCAGTGCACAGGCCGGCTCTGGAAACACCATATATTTT. Translated: CAISAQAGSGNTIYF.

The genes are TRBV6-5 and TRBJ1-2, with TRBD1 matching 10 bases. V was clipped by 8 bases and J by 6 bases; unmatched bases: 9. Germline V gene sequence: CDR1 MNHEY, CDR2 SVGAGI. The CDR3 length is 14 residues. The CDR3: CASWGGGQGNGYTF. Written as DNA, the CDR3 is TGTGCCAGCTGGGGTGGGGGACAGGGGAATGGCTACACCTTC.

The chain links TRBV29-1 to TRBJ2-5; TRBD2 aligns across 8 bases. This CDR3 spans 13 amino acids. Germline V lookup: CDR1 SQVTM, CDR2 ANQGSEA. Trimming at V came to 4 bases and at J to 1 base, leaving 2 bases not matched to a gene. Written as DNA, the CDR3 is TGCAGCGTTGTGCGGGGGGCCCAAGAGACCCAGTACTTC. It translates to CSVVRGAQETQYF.

Details on this clone: The final CDR3 position lacks the conserved phenylalanine or tryptophan, pointing to a likely read error. The CDR3 DNA is TGTGCCAGCAGTGAGTTCCGGGACAGGGGGAATCAGCCCCAGCATGTT. Translated: CASSEFRDRGNQPQHV. The chain joins TRBV6-1 to TRBJ1-5; 11 bases map to TRBD1. The V gene's germline CDR1 is MNHNS and CDR2 SASEGT. The length of the CDR3 is 16 residues. The junction had 5 bases not matched to a gene; V was cut back by 3 bases and J by 4 bases.

CDR3 bases: TGTGCCAGCAGCTCCCAGGGAGGCGATACTGAAGCTTTCTTT. Encoded protein: CASSSQGGDTEAFF. The V and J genes are TRBV7-9 and TRBJ1-1, with D maybe TRBD1 (5 bases). V lost 4 bases and J 5 bases, leaving 14 bases between the germline ends. Germline V gives CDR1 SEHNR, CDR2 FQNEAQ (reference sequence). This CDR3 has 14 amino acids.

This chain uses TRBV5-1 with TRBJ2-4; 9 bases map to TRBD1. V shed 4 bases, J shed 3 bases, and the junction held 14 bases outside the gene matches. Germline V gene sequence: CDR1 SGHRS, CDR2 YFSETQ. This CDR3 has 18 residues. CDR3 region: CASSRGQGRPGSKNIQYF. The CDR3 region has the DNA TGCGCCAGCAGCCGGGGACAGGGAAGGCCCGGCAGCAAAAACATTCAGTACTTC.